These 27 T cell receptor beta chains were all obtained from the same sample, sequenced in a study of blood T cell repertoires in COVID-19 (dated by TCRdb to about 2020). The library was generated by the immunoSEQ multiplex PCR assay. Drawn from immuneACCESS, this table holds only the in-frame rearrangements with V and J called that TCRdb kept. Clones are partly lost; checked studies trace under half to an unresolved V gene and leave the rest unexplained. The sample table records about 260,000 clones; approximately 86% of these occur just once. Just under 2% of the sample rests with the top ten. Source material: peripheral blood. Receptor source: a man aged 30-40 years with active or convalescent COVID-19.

The CDR3 region is CASRTGYYGYTF. CDR3 coding DNA: TGTGCCAGCCGGACAGGGTACTATGGCTACACCTTC. V is TRBV25-1 and J is TRBJ1-2; TRBD1 aligns across 8 bases. V lost 8 bases to trimming and J lost 3 bases; unmatched junction nucleotides: 2. Germline values: CDR1 MGHDK, CDR2 SYGVNS. The CDR3 has 12 residues.

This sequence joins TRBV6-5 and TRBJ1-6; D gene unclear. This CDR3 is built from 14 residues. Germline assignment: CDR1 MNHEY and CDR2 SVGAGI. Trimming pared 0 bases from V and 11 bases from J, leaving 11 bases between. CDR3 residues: CASSYSDEGAPLHF. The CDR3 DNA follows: TGTGCCAGCAGTTACTCGGACGAGGGTGCACCCCTCCACTTT.

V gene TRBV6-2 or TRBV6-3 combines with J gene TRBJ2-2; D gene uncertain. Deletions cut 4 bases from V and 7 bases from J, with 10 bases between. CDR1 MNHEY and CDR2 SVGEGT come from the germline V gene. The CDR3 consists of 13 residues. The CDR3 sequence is CASSFLVRGELFF. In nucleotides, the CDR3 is TGTGCCAGCAGTTTCCTCGTCCGCGGGGAGCTGTTTTTT.

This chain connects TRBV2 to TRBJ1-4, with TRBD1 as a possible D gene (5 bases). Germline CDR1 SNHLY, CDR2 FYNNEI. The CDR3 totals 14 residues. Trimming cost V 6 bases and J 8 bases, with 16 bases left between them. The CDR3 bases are TGTGCCAGCAGCTTACCCGGGGGGGACGAAAAACTGTTTTTT. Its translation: CASSLPGGDEKLFF.

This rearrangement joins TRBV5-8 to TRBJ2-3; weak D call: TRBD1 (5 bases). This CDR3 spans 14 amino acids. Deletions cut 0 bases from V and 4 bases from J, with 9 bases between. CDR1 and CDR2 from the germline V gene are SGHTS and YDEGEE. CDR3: CASSLGRAADTQYF. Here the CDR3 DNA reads TGTGCCAGCAGCTTGGGCAGGGCTGCAGATACGCAGTATTTT.

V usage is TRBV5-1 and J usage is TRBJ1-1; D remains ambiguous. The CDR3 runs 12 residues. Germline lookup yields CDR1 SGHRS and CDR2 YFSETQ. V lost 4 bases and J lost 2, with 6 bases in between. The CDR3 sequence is CASSPGNTEAFF. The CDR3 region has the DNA TGCGCCAGCAGCCCAGGAAACACTGAAGCTTTCTTT.

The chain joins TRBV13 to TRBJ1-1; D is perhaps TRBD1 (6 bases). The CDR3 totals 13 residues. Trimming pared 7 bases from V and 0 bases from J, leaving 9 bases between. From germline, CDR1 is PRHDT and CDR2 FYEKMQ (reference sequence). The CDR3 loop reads CASTAGVNTEAFF. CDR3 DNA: TGTGCCAGCACAGCAGGGGTGAACACTGAAGCTTTCTTT.

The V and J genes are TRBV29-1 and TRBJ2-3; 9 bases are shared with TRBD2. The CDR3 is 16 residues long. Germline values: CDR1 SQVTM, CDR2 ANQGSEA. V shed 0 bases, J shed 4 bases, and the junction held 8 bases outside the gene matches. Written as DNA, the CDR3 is TGCAGCGTTGAAGATCGGCGGGGGGGCCACGCAGATACGCAGTATTTT. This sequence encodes CSVEDRRGGHADTQYF.

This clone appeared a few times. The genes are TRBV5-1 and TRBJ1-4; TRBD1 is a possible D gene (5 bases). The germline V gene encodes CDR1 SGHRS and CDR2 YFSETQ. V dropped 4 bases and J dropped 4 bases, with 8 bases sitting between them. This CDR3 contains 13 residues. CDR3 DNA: TGCGCCAGCAGCACGGGACTTAATGAAAAACTGTTTTTT. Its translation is CASSTGLNEKLFF.

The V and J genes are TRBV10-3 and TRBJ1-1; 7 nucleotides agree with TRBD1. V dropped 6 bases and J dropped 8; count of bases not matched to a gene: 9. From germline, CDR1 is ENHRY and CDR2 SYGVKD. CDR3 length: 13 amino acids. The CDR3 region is CAISWDRRGEAFF. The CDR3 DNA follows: TGTGCCATCAGCTGGGACAGAAGAGGAGAAGCTTTCTTT.

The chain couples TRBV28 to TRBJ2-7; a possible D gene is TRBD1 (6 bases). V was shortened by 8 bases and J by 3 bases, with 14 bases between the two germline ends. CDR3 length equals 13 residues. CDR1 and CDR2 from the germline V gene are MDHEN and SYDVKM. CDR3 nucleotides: TGTGCCAGCTGCTGGGGGCGCTTCTACGAGCAGTACTTC. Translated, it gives CASCWGRFYEQYF.

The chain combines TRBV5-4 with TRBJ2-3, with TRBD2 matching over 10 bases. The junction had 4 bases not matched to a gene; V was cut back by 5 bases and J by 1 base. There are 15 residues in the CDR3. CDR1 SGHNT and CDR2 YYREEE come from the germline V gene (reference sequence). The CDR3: CASRIAGGRTDTQYF. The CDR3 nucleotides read TGTGCCAGCAGGATAGCGGGGGGTCGCACAGATACGCAGTATTTT.

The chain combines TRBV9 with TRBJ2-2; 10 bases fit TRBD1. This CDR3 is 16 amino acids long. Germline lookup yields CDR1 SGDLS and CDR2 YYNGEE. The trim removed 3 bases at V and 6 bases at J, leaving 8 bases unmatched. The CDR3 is CASSGIGTGAPGELFF. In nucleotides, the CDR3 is TGTGCCAGCAGCGGAATCGGGACAGGGGCTCCCGGGGAGCTGTTTTTT.

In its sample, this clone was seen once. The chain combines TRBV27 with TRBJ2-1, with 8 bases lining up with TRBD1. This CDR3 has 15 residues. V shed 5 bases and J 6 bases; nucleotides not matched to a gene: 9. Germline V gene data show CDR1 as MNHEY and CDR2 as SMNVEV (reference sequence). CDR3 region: CASSVGAGGLNEQFF. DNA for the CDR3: TGTGCCAGCAGTGTCGGGGCAGGGGGCCTCAATGAGCAGTTCTTC.

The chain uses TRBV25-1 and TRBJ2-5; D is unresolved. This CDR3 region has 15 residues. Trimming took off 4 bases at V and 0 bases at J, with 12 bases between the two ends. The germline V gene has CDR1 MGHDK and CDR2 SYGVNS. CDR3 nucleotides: TGTGCCAGCAGTGTATCGCGGTGGTACCAAGAGACCCAGTACTTC. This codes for CASSVSRWYQETQYF.

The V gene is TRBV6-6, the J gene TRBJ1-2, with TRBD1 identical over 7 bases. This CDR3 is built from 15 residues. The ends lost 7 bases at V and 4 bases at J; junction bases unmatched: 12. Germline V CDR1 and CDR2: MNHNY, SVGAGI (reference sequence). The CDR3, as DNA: TGTGCCAGCACCGGGACAGCGGTAGGGCCCTATGGCTACACCTTC. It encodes CASTGTAVGPYGYTF.

This chain's CDR3 is CASSLSSGAVYNEQFF. CDR3 nucleotide sequence: TGTGCCAGCAGTTTGTCTAGCGGGGCAGTCTACAATGAGCAGTTCTTC. V is TRBV27 and J is TRBJ2-1; 9 nucleotides line up with TRBD2. Trimming took 3 bases from V and 3 from J; bases not matched to a gene: 6. CDR3 length: 16 amino acids. CDR1 is MNHEY, CDR2 SMNVEV, per germline (reference sequence).

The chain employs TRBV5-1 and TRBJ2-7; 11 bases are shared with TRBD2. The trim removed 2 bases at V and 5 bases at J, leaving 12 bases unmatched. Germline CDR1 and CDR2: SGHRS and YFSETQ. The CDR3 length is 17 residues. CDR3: CASSFFPVAGGRDEQYF. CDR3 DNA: TGCGCCAGCAGCTTTTTCCCAGTAGCGGGGGGGCGTGACGAGCAGTACTTC.

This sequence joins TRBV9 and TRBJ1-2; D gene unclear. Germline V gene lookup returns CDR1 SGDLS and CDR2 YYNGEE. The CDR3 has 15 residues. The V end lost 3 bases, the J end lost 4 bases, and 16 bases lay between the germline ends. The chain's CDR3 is CASSGDPTGVYGYTF. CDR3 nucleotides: TGTGCCAGCAGCGGTGATCCCACCGGGGTCTATGGCTACACCTTC.

The CDR3 nucleotides read TGTGCCAGCAGCTTTGGTTTTTCGGACTATGGCTACACCTTC. It translates to CASSFGFSDYGYTF. The chain is built from TRBV5-6 and TRBJ1-2; D remains ambiguous. This CDR3 is 14 amino acids long. V was pared by 2 bases and J by 3 bases, with 11 bases between. The germline CDR1 and CDR2 sequences are SGHDT and YYEEEE.

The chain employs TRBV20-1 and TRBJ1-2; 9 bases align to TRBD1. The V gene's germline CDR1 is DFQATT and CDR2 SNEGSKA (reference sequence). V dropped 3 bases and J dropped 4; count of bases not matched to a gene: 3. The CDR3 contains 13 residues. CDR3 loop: CSASTTGGYGYTF. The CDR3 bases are TGCAGTGCTAGTACGACAGGGGGCTATGGCTACACCTTC.

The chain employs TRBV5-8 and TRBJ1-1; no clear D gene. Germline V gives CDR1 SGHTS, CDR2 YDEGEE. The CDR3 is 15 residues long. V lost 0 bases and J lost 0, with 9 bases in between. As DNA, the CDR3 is TGTGCCAGCAGCTTGGCTACAGAGATGAACACTGAAGCTTTCTTT. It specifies CASSLATEMNTEAFF.

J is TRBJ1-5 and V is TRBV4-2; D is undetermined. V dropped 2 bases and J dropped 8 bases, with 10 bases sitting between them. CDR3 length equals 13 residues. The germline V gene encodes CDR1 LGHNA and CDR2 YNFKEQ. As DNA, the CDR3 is TGTGCCAGCAGCCAATCCTTAACGGAGCCCCAGCATTTT. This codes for CASSQSLTEPQHF.

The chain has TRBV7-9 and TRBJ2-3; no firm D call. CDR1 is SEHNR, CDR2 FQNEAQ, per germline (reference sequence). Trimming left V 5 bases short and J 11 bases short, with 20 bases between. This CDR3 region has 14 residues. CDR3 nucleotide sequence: TGTGCCAGCAGCCCGCCGGTAACCATGATAGTGCAGTATTTT. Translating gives CASSPPVTMIVQYF.

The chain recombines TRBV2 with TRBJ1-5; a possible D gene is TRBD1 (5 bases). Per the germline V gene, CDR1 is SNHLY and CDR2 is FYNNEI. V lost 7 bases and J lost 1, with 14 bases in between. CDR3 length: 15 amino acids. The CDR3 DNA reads TGTGCCAGCATGGTAGGGGCCGGGAGCAATCAGCCCCAGCATTTT. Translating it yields CASMVGAGSNQPQHF.

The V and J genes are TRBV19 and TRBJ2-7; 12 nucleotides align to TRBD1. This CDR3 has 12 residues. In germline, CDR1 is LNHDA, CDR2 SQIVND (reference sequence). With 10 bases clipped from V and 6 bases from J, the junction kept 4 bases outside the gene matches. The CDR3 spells CATRDRGLEQYF. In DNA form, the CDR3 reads TGTGCCACGAGGGACAGGGGGCTCGAGCAGTACTTC.

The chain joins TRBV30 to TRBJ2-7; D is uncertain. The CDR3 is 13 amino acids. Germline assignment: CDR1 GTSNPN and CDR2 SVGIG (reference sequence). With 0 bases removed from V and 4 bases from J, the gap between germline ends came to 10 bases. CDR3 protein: CAWSVQTRYEQYF. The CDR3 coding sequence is TGTGCCTGGAGTGTACAAACGAGGTACGAGCAGTACTTC. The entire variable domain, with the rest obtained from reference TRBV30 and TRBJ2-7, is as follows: SQTIHQWPATLVQPVGSPLSLECTVEGTSNPNLYWYRQAAGRGLQLLFYSVGIGQISSEVPQNLSASRPQDRQFILSSKKLLLSDSGFYLCAWSVQTRYEQYFGPGTRLTVT.